Below are 8 T cell receptor beta chains sequenced from a single sample in a study of T-cell reconstitution after alpha-beta-depleted transplantation in children. Library preparation (for TCRbeta) was performed with unique molecular identifiers. TCRdb re-derived calls from the PCR reads in MiXCR, one entry per CDR3 protein. This table has more than 200,000 distinct CDR3 sequences, 17% appearing once. The source was PBMCs, mostly from graft donor cells, collected 360 days after TCRalphabeta/CD19-depleted stem cell transplant. The receptor set was obtained from a male patient between 2 and 15 years old who had a stem cell transplant for acute lymphoblastic leukemia, so the T cells may come from the graft donor.

The rearrangement links TRBV6-1 to TRBJ1-2, with TRBD1 matching over 7 bases. The junction had 19 bases not matched to a gene; V was cut back by 5 bases and J by 7 bases. Germline loops: CDR1 MNHNS, CDR2 SASEGT. The CDR3 runs to 17 residues. For the CDR3, the DNA is TGTGCCAGCAGTCAACTTATGGGGACAGTGCCGCTTACTGGCTACACCTTC. Its translation: CASSQLMGTVPLTGYTF.

This clonotype was detected a few times. The chain employs TRBV10-3 and TRBJ2-3, with D maybe TRBD2 (6 bases). Germline V gene lookup returns CDR1 ENHRY and CDR2 SYGVKD. Trimming shortened V by 6 bases and J by 2 bases, and 15 bases separated the two germline ends. CDR3 length: 15 amino acids. Here the CDR3 DNA reads TGTGCCATCAGGGTTAGCGGCGACCCCACAGATACGCAGTATTTT. Its translation: CAIRVSGDPTDTQYF.

CDR3: CASSSTPDSSATEAFF. The DNA for the CDR3 is TGTGCCAGTAGTTCAACCCCGGACAGTTCCGCTACTGAAGCTTTCTTT. The chain carries TRBV19 and TRBJ1-1; maybe TRBD1 (6 bases). V was pared by 5 bases and J by 5 bases, with 21 bases between. Germline-derived CDR1 and CDR2 are LNHDA and SQIVND (reference sequence). CDR3 length: 16 residues.

Only a few counts were recorded for this clonotype. In DNA, the CDR3 is TGCGCCAGCAGCTTGGCGGCGGGGGCACCTCGGGGCACTGAAGCTTTCTTT. Residues: CASSLAAGAPRGTEAFF. This chain uses TRBV5-1 with TRBJ1-1; D perhaps matches TRBD1 (6 bases). The V end lost 0 bases, the J end lost 4 bases, and 19 bases lay between the germline ends. In germline, CDR1 is SGHRS, CDR2 YFSETQ. CDR3 length: 17 amino acids.

The chain recombines TRBV5-6 with TRBJ2-1, with 13 bases aligning to TRBD2. The length of the CDR3 is 16 residues. Per germline, CDR1 SGHDT and CDR2 YYEEEE. V lost 5 bases, J lost 9 bases, and 11 bases stayed unmatched. In nucleotides, the CDR3 is TGTGCCAGCAGGTCTACTAGCGGGGGGGTTTATACTGAGCAGTTCTTC. Translating gives CASRSTSGGVYTEQFF.

CDR3 protein: CSARWGQRKTGELFF. CDR3 bases: TGCAGTGCTAGATGGGGACAAAGGAAGACCGGGGAGCTGTTTTTT. The chain is built from TRBV20-1 and TRBJ2-2; perhaps TRBD1 as D (6 bases). Germline CDR1 is DFQATT and CDR2 is SNEGSKA (reference sequence). Trimming took off 2 bases at V and 5 bases at J, with 15 bases between the two ends. The CDR3 has 15 residues.

This clonotype showed up many times. This chain connects TRBV12-3 or TRBV12-4 to TRBJ2-2, with D unresolved. The V end lost 5 bases, the J end lost 1 base, and 8 bases lay between the germline ends. The CDR3 totals 14 residues. CDR3 residues: CASSGQENTGELFF. The CDR3 nucleotides are TGTGCCAGCAGTGGGCAGGAGAACACCGGGGAGCTGTTTTTT.

The chain carries TRBV18 and TRBJ1-1; D may be TRBD1 (5 bases). The CDR3 runs 14 residues. Trimming stripped 5 bases from V and 10 bases from J, with 20 bases between. Germline V CDR1 and CDR2: KGHSH, LQKENI. CDR3 DNA sequence: TGTGCCAGCTCAACAAGGGGCCTTTCACGTGGAGCTTTCTTT. As protein: CASSTRGLSRGAFF.